The present T cell receptor beta chain was sequenced within a study of CD8 T cells in ankylosing spondylitis. This clonotype was counted between two and nine times. Its antigen remains unknown. Quantitative 5'-RACE with molecular barcodes generated TCR beta libraries. One entry per CDR3 protein, called by TCRdb with MiXCR from the 5' RACE reads. Among more than 600,000 distinct CDR3 sequences listed, roughly 19% were seen once. The CDR3 contains 14 residues. Trimming left V 7 bases short and J 1 base short, with 14 bases between. CDR1 and CDR2 (germline): SGHRS, YFSETQ. Points from the study as a whole: In the blood and synovial fluid of reactive arthritis, some motif variants had been previously reported. Ankylosing spondylitis blood seemed to carry a telltale TCR beta motif made of seven or eight highly homologous variants. Reportedly, matched ankylosing spondylitis synovial fluid was significantly enriched for disease-linked clones. Peripheral blood held disease-linked clones only at relatively low frequency, and these were CD8+.

The sequenced sample was blood, either unsorted or a sorted T cell fraction (not recorded which). The origin of this receptor is a male donor with ankylosing spondylitis. The chain uses TRBV5-1 and TRBJ2-5; possible D gene TRBD1, 6 bases. The CDR3 spells CASATDSPQETQYF. CDR3 nucleotide sequence: TGCGCCAGCGCCACGGACAGTCCCCAAGAGACCCAGTACTTC.